This T cell receptor beta chain was retrieved from a study of OX40 agonist ivuxolimab in advanced cancers. Study-level background: Males comprised about 78% of the group, whose mean age was 60 years (range 23 to 79).

Details on this clone: Its target is not known.

Clones were read by immunoSEQ multiplex PCR, and TCRdb kept only the in-frame ones, dropping some. The table includes 65,000 to 75,000 clones, more than 70% detected once. Trimming left V 0 bases short and J 5 bases short, with 9 bases between. Germline V CDR1 and CDR2: SGHRS, YFSETQ. This CDR3 contains 14 residues. Study-level points and caveats: At 0.1-3.0 mg/kg, partial responders had clonal expansion among the lowest observed.

The rearrangement uses TRBV5-1 and TRBJ1-5; TRBD1 is a possible D gene (5 bases). This receptor was taken from an adult with an advanced solid tumor such as melanoma, head and neck, liver or kidney cancer. The input for sequencing was CD4+ or CD8+ T cells sorted from blood, taken in a trial of the OX40 agonist ivuxolimab. In DNA, the CDR3 is TGCGCCAGCAGCTTGGGGGGGATTGATCAGCCCCAGCATTTT. It specifies CASSLGGIDQPQHF.